This T cell receptor beta chain comes out of a study of regulatory T cells in long-lasting Graves disease. Indicated time point: persistent/refractory GD, antithyroid drugs over 5 years with positive TRAb. Isolated PBMC RNA provided the starting material for the TCR library. The patients were drawn from one endocrinology department in Xi'an, China. Study results and limitations: A reduction in accuracy may have resulted from the small sample size.

Arm-PCR of CDR3 regions with iRepertoire HTBI primers generated TCR beta libraries. Using its own MiXCR run on the multiplex PCR reads, TCRdb lists one record per CDR3 protein. The sample shows fewer than 550,000 distinct CDR3 sequences, 20% to 25% of them seen only once. Per germline, CDR1 SNHLY and CDR2 FYNNEI. CDR3 length: 13 residues. The V and J ends lost 6 bases and 4 bases respectively, with 9 bases between them. This clonotype was picked up a small number of times. The antigen is undetermined. The sequences come from peripheral blood mononuclear cells (PBMCs), collected when the disease was refractory, from a patient treated with antithyroid drugs. J is TRBJ2-2 and V is TRBV2; TRBD1 is a possible D gene (6 bases). This receptor was identified in a female donor with Graves disease. Written as DNA, the CDR3 is TGTGCCAGCAGGCAGGGGTCCACCGGGGAGCTGTTTTTT. Protein product: CASRQGSTGELFF.